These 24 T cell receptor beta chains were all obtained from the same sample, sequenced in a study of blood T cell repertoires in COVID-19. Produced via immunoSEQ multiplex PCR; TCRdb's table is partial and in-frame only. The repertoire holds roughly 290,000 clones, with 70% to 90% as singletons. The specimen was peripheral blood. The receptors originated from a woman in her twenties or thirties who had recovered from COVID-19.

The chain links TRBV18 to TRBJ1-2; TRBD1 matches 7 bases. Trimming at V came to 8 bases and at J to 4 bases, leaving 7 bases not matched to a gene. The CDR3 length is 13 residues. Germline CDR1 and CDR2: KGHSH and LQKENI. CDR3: CASAEAGGYGYTF. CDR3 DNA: TGTGCCAGCGCTGAGGCAGGGGGCTATGGCTACACCTTC.

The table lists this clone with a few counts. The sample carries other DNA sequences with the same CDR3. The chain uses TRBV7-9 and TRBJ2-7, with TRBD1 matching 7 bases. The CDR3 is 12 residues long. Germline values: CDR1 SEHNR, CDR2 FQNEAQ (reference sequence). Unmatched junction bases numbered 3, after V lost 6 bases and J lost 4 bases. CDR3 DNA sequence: TGTGCCAGCAGTTCACAGGGGTACGAGCAGTACTTC. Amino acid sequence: CASSSQGYEQYF.

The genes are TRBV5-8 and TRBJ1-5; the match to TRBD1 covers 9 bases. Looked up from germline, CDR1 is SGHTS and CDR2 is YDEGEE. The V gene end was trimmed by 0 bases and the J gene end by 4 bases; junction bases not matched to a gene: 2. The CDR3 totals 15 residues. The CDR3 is CASSLGDRGNQPQHF. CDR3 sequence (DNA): TGTGCCAGCAGCTTGGGAGACAGGGGGAATCAGCCCCAGCATTTT.

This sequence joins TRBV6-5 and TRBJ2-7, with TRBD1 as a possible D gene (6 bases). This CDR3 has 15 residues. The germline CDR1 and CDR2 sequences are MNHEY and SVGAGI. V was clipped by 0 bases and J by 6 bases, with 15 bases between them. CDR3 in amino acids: CASSYSPGDPSEQYF. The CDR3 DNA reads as TGTGCCAGCAGTTACTCGCCAGGGGACCCCTCCGAGCAGTACTTC.

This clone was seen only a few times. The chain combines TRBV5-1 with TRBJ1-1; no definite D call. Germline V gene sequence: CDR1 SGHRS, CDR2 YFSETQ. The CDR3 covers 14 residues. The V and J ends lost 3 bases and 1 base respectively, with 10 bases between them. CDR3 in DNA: TGCGCCAGCAGCTCGGCCGGGGAGAACACTGAAGCTTTCTTT. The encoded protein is CASSSAGENTEAFF.

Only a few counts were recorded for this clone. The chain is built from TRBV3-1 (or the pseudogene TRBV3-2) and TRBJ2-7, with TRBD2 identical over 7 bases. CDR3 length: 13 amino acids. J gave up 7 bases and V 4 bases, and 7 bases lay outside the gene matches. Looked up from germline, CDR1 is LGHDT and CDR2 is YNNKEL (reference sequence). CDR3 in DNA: TGTGCCAGCAGCCCAACCCACGGGGGGGAGCAGTACTTC. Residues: CASSPTHGGEQYF.

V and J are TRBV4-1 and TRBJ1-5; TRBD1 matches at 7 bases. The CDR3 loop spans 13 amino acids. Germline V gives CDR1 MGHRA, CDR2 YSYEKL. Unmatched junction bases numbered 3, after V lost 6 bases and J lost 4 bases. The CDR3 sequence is CASSADRNQPQHF. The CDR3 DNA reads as TGCGCCAGCAGTGCGGACAGGAATCAGCCCCAGCATTTT.

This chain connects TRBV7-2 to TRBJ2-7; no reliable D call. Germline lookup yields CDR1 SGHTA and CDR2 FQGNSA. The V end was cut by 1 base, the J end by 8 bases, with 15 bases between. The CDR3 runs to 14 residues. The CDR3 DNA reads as TGTGCCAGCAGCTTAGATTATACCGCGGTAAAGCAGTACTTC. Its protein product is CASSLDYTAVKQYF.

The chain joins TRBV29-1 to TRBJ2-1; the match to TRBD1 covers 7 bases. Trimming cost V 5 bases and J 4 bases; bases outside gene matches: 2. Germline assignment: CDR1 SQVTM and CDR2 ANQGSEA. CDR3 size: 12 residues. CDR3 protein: CSVTTGYNEQFF. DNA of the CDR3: TGCAGCGTTACGACAGGGTACAATGAGCAGTTCTTC.

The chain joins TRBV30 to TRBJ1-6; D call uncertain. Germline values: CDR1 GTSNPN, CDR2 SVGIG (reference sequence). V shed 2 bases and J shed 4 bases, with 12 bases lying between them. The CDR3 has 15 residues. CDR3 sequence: CAWSLTYGYNSPLHF. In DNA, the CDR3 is TGTGCCTGGAGTTTGACATATGGGTATAATTCACCCCTCCACTTT.

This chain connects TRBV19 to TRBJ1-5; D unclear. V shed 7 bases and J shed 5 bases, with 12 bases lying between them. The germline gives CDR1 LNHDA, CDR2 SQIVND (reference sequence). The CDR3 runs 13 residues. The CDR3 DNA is TGTGCCAGTAACAAGGGAGGGTATCAGCCCCAGCATTTT. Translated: CASNKGGYQPQHF.

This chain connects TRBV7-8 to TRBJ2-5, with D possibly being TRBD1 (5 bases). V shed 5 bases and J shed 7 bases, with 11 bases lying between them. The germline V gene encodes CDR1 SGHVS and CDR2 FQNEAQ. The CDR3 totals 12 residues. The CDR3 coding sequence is TGTGCCAGCAGCCTGACAGAGAGGACCCAGTACTTC. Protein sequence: CASSLTERTQYF.

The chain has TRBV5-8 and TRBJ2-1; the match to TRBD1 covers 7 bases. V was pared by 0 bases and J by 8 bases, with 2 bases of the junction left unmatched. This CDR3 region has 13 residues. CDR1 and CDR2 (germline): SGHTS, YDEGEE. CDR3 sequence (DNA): TGTGCCAGCAGCTTGGGACAGGGTGATGAGCAGTTCTTC. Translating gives CASSLGQGDEQFF.

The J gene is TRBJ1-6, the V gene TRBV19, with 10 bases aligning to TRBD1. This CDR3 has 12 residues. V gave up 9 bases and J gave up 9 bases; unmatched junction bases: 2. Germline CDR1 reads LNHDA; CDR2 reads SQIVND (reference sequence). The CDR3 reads CASGTGVSPLHF. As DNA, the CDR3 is TGTGCCAGCGGGACAGGGGTTTCACCCCTCCACTTT.

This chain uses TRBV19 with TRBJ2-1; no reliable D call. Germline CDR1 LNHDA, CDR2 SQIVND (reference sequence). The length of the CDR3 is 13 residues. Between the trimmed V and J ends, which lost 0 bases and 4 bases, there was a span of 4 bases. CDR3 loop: CASSIDSYNEQFF. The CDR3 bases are TGTGCCAGTAGTATAGATTCTTACAATGAGCAGTTCTTC.

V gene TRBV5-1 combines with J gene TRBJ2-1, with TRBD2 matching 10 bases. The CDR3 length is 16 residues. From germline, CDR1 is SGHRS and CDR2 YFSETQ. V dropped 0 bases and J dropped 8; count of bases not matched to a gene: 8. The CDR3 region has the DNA TGCGCCAGCAGCTTGGCCCGTAGCGGGGGGCCTGATGAGCAGTTCTTC. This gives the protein CASSLARSGGPDEQFF.

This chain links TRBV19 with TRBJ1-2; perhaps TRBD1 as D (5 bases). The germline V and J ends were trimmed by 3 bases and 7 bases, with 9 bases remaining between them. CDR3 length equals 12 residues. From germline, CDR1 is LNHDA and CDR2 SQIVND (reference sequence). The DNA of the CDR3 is TGTGCCAGTAGTATGGGTCAGGGTGGCTACACCTTC. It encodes CASSMGQGGYTF.

The CDR3 coding sequence is TGTGCCAGCAGTTACGGGACAGGGGTCACTGAAGCTTTCTTT. Protein sequence: CASSYGTGVTEAFF. V and J are TRBV6-5 and TRBJ1-1; 10 bases are a match to TRBD1. V dropped 2 bases and J dropped 4; count of bases not matched to a gene: 1. CDR1 is MNHEY, CDR2 SVGAGI, per germline. The CDR3 spans 14 residues.

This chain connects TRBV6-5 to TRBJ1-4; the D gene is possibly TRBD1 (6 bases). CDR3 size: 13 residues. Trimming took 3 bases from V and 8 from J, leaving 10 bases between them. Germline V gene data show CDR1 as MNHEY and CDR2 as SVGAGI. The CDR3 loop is CASSYRDTEKLFF. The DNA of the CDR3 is TGTGCCAGCAGTTATAGGGACACAGAAAAACTGTTTTTT.

The CDR3, as DNA: TGTGCCAGTAGGGGGTGGGCGGGATTGTGGTTCTTC. It encodes CASRGWAGLWFF. The chain has TRBV19 and TRBJ2-1, with D tentatively TRBD2 (6 bases). Germline V gene sequence: CDR1 LNHDA, CDR2 SQIVND (reference sequence). This CDR3 has 12 amino acids. Deletions cut 6 bases from V and 15 bases from J, with 18 bases between.

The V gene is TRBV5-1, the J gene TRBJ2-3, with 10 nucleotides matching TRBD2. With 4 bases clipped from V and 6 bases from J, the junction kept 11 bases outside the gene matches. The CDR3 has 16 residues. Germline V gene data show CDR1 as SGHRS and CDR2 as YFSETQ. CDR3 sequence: CASSENYSGGMDTQYF. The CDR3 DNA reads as TGCGCCAGCAGCGAAAACTATAGCGGGGGGATGGATACGCAGTATTTT.

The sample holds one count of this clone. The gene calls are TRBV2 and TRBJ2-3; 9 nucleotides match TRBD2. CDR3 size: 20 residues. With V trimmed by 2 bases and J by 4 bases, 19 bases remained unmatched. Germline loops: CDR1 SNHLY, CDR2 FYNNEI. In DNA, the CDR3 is TGTGCCAGCAGTGAAACCCCCGGTCTAGCGGGAACCCAGGAGTCAGATACGCAGTATTTT. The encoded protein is CASSETPGLAGTQESDTQYF. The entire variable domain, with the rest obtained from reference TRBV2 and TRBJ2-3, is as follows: EPEVTQTPSHQVTQMGQEVILRCVPISNHLYFYWYRQILGQKVEFLVSFYNNEISEKSEIFDDQFSVERPDGSNFTLKIRSTKLEDSAMYFCASSETPGLAGTQESDTQYFGPGTRLTVL.

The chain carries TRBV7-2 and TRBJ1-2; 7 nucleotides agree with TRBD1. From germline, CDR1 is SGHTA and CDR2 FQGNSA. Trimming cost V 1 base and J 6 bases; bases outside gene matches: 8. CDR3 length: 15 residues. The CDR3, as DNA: TGTGCCAGCAGCTTAGTCCCCGACAGGGCCAATGGCTACACCTTC. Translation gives CASSLVPDRANGYTF.

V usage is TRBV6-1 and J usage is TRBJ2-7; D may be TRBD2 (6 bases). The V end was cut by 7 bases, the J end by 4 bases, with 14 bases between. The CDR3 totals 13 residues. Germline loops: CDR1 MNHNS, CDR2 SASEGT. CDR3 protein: CASTPGLLYEQYF. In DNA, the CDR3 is TGTGCCAGCACCCCGGGACTCTTGTACGAGCAGTACTTC.